The source of this TCR beta chain is a study of blood T cell repertoires in COVID-19. Only in-frame clones appear in the TCRdb table, and some are missing; sequencing was by immunoSEQ multiplex PCR. The repertoire holds fewer than 100,000 clones, with 87% as singletons. The V gene's germline CDR1 is MGHDK and CDR2 SYGVNS. The V end lost 6 bases, the J end lost 2 bases, and 18 bases lay between the germline ends. CDR3 length: 16 amino acids. The sequencing sample was made of peripheral blood. The rearrangement uses TRBV25-1 and TRBJ2-3, with D tentatively TRBD1 (5 bases). The sequence was collected from a man between 70 and 80 years old with acute or convalescent COVID-19. The CDR3 loop is CASSHMGRTPTDTQYF. CDR3 nucleotide sequence: TGTGCCAGCAGCCACATGGGGCGAACCCCCACAGATACGCAGTATTTT.